The entry that follows covers one T cell receptor beta chain sequence. Its antigen remains undetermined. No much larger clone is present one base from it, and per-base qualities are unavailable. CD8 naive samples consisted of CD45RO-negative cells that were positively selected for CCR7, yielding a CD45RA+CCR7+ population without TemRA cells. Donors were healthy HIV-negative adults with no recently reported acute infections or vaccinations. Every donor was a Caucasian adult living in Nashville, Tennessee, USA. Blood was obtained by leukapheresis, after which PBMCs were separated by Ficoll-Histopaque density gradient centrifugation and cryopreserved in liquid nitrogen vapor phase. Purity and quantity of every magnetically sorted T cell population were checked by analytical flow cytometry. Each sorted fraction had its genomic DNA isolated and then quantified by UV absorbance on a Nanodrop 2000c. TCR CDR3 regions were amplified from genomic DNA by multiplex PCR using the deep immunoSEQ assay. Genomic DNA extracted from each cell subset was distributed evenly over all wells of several immunoSEQ 96-well plates, and each plate served as one replicate. Each replicate PCR for sorted subsets received about 0.2 ug genomic DNA, equal to about 30,000 T cell genomes. Purified libraries were quantified with a Qubit 3.0 fluorometer, sized on a Bioanalyzer 2100, and re-quantified with the KAPA Library Quantification kit. A separate single-read 150-cycle Illumina NextSeq 550 flow cell was used to sequence each immunoSEQ 96-well plate. Turning to the authors' computational methods: The immunoSEQ output contained only junctional sequences without quality scores, so filtering could not match that applied to full-length reads. To assign V/J genes and CDR3, sequences were annotated using PyIR, a Python wrapper for IgBLAST v1.9, with IMGT germline references. Reads with weak V/J assignments (E-value above 1e-6), missing CDR3, stop codons, out-of-frame junctions, or ambiguous translated residues were removed. A V3J clonotype was defined by an identical inferred V gene, J gene, and CDR3 amino acid sequence. Percentage overlap between repertoires was computed as shared unique clonotypes divided by the size of the smaller repertoire. RTK rarefaction, the Chao1 estimator, and Recon v2.1 estimates of unobserved clonotypes were used to assess repertoire richness. Generation probabilities were computed with OLGA for all TCRbeta clonotypes obtained by the gDNA method from several donors. In TCRdb, the immuneACCESS table is reduced to in-frame sequences with V and J assigned. These tables do not hold every clone; where another copy was compared, an unresolved V gene accounts for under half, and the others remain unexplained. Clone size and V and J calls were adopted from that table, with D and trimming inferred from the DNA. The sample table contains fewer than 700,000 clones; only one count was recorded for roughly 96% of them. The biggest ten clones account for about 0.11% of the sample.

CDR1 LNHDA and CDR2 SQIVND are derived from the germline V gene (reference sequence). The junction shows trimming of 3 bases on V and 6 bases on J, plus 9 bases between the germline ends. The CDR3 goes from the cysteine to the phenylalanine over 14 residues. Only the CDR3 part of the read is kept: 42 bases, read in frame from the first base. The sample originates from a study of shared clonotypes between healthy human individuals (dated by TCRdb to between 2020 and 2021). Broadly, across the study: Three men and two women, aged 18 to 49 years, made up the cohort. Per donor, three plates each were used for CD4 naive and CD4 memory, two for CD8 naive, and one for CD8 memory. The study deeply sequenced blood TCR repertoires of about 5 healthy adults to estimate repertoire size and the extent of clonotype sharing between individuals. Different laboratories and diverse techniques were used to prepare libraries and sequence TCR repertoires, to increase sequencing depth and limit assay-specific biases. Between about 0.94 and 8.9 billion PBMCs per donor were obtained by leukapheresis.

Broad study findings and their caveats: When several donors were compared, the shared fraction of clonotypes was about 5% for naive CD4, roughly 3.4% for naive CD8, 2.3% for memory CD4, and around 0.37% for memory CD8. Compared with non-shared clonotypes, clonotypes shared by all four sorted-subset donors had higher generation probabilities. Sampling was restricted to blood, and TCR repertoires in tissues likely differ from the TCR repertoires found in blood. Based on pairwise subsampling, the degree of clonotype sharing among donors was expected to be affected by sequencing depth. Because the study included only a small number of donors, the genetic and exposure-history diversity represented was limited. Larger estimated clonotype richness was generally found for naive subsets than for memory subsets. Even with the large sequencing depth, rarefaction of the sorted-subset datasets indicated that sequencing was incomplete.

The V and J segments used are TRBV19 and TRBJ1-6; the D region possibly corresponds to TRBD1 (5 bases align). Sequencing was carried out using naive CD8+ T cells sorted from blood. Taken with the paper, the label for cell subset or site translates to: CD45RA+CCR7+. The receptor comes from a woman younger than 45 in good health. The CDR3 region: CASSIWDFNSPLHF. The nucleotide sequence is given as TGTGCCAGTAGTATTTGGGACTTTAATTCACCCCTCCACTTT.